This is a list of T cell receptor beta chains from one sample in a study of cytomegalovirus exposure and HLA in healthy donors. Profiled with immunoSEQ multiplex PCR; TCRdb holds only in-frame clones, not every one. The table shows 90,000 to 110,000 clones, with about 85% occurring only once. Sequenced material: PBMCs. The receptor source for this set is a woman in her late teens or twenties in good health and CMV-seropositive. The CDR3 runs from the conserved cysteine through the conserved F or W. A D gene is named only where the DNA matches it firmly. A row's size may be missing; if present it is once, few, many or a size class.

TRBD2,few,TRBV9,CASSVESGGHEQYF
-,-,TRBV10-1,CASSESGRGEAFF
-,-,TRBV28,CASSRGGRGLSYEQYF
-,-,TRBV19,CASSWGPNTGELFF
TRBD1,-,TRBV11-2,CASMDRGRGYEQYF
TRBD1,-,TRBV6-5,CASSFRDRGSYEQYF
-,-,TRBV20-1,CSARVRGKLFF
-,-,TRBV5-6,CASSLAVTANTEAFF
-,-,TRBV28,CASSSSDIAYEQYF
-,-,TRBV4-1,CASSQDPRGYGYTF
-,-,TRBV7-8,CASSRNRQGGGTAEAFF
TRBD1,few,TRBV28,CASSRQGAQPQHF
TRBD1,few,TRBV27,CASSRGQGLSYEQYF
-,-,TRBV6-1,CASSENIPSGTEAFF
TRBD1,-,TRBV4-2,CASSRGGSGGYTF
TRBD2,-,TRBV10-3,CAIKRLAEDTDTQYF
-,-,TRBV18,CASSPQGLTDTQYF
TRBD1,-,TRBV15,CATSRETGSYYEQYF
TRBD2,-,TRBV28,CASSGPAVRGAGYEQYF
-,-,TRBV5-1,CASSLGQNQPQHF
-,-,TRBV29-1,CSVVQGTDTQYF
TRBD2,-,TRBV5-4,CASMPGTSGRNEQFF
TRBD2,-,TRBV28,CASSLQAGEAYEQYF
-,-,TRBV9,CASSVVPEGDEQFF
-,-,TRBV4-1,CASSRGGRYTGELFF
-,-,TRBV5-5,CASSYGHGPGGNTIYF
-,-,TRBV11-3,CASSLGLSPQGTDTQYF
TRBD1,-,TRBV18,CASSPGQGYADTQYF
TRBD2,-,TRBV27,CASSQRRRELDEQFF
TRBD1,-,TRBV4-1,CASSQGEDRPNTEAFF
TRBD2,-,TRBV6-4,CASSSGISGLAPGELFF
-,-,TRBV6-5,CASSYLGPAGELFF
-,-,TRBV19,CASSGLRASEQYF
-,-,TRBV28,CASSFDGGVYEQYF
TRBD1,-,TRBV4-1,CASSQVGTVTYEQYF
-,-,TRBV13,CASSSRTTTDTQYF
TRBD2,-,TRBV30,CAWSVQVLAVNEQYF
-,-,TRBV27,CASSTRGLQEHEQYF
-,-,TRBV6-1,CASRDPQGNTEAFF